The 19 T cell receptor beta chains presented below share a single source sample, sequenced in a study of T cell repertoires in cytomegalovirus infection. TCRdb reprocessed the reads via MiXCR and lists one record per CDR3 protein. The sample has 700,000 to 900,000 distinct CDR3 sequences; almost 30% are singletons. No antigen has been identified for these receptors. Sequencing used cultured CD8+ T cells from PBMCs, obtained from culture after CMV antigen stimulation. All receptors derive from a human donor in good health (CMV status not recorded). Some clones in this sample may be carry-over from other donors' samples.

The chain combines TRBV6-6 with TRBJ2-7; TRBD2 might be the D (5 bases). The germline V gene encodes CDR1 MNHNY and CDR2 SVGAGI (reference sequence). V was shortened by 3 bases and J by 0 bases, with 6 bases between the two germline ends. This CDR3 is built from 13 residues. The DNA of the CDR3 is TGTGCCAGCAGTTATGACTACTCCTACGAGCAGTACGTC. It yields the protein CASSYDYSYEQYV.

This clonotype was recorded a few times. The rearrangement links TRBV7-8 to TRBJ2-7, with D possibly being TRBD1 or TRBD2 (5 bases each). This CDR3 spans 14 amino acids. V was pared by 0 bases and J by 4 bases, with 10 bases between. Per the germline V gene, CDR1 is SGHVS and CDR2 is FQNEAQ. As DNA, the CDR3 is TGTGCCAGCAGCTTAGCGGGGGATACTTACGAGCAGTACTTC. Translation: CASSLAGDTYEQYF.

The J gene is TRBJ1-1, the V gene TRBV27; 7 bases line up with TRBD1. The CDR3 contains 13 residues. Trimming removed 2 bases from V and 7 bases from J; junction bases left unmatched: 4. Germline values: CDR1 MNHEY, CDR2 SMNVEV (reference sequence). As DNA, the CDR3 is TGTGCCAGCAGTTTACAGGGGGTAAATGAAGCTTTCTTT. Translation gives CASSLQGVNEAFF.

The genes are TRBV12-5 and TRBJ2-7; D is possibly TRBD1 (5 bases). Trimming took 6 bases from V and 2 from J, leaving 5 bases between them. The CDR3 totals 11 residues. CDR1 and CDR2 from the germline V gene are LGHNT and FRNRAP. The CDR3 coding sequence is TGTGCTAGTGGGACAGCCTACGAGCAGTACTTC. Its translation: CASGTAYEQYF.

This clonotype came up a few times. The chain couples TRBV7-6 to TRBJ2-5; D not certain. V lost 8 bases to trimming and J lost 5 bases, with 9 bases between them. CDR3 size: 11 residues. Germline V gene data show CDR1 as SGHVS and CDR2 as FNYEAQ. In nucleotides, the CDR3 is TGTGCCAGCGCTTTCTCGGAGACCCAGTACTTC. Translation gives CASAFSETQYF.

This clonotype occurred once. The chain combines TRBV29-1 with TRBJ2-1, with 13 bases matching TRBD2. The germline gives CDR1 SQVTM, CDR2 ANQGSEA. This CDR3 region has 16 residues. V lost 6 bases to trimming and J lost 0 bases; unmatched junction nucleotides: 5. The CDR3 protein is CSVDGTSGNSYNEQFF. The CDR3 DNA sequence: TGCAGCGTAGATGGGACTAGCGGGAACTCCTACAATGAGCAGTTCTTC.

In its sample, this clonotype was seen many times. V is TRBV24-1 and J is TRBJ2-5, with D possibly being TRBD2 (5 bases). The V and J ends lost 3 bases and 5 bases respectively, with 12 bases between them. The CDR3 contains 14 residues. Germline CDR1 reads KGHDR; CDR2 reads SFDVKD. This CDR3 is CATSDTTTRETQYF. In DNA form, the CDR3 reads TGTGCCACCAGTGATACGACTACCCGGGAGACCCAGTACTTC.

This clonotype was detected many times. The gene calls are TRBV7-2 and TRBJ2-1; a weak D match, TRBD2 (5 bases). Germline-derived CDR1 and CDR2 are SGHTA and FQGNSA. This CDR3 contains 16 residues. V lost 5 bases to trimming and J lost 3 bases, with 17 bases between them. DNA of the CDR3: TGTGCCAGCAGCCCCCCTGGAGGTCCGAGCTACAATGAGCAGTTCTTC. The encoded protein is CASSPPGGPSYNEQFF.

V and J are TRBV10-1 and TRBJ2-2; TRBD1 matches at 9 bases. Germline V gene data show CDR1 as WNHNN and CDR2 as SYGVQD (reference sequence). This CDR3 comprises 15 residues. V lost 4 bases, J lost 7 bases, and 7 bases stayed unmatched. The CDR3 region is CASSGRGQGIGELFF. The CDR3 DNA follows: TGCGCCAGCAGTGGAAGGGGACAGGGAATCGGGGAGCTGTTTTTT.

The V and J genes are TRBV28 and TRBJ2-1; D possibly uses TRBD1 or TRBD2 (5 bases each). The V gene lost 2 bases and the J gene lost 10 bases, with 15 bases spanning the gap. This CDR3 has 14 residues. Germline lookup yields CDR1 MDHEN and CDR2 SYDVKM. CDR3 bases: TGTGCCAGCAGTTTAACCCGGGGCAACACCGAGCAGTTCTTC. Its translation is CASSLTRGNTEQFF. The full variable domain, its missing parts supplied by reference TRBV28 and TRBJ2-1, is DVKVTQSSRYLVKRTGEKVFLECVQDMDHENMFWYRQDPGLGLRLIYFSYDVKMKEKGDIPEGYSVSREKKERFSLILESASTNQTSMYLCASSLTRGNTEQFFGPGTRLTVL.

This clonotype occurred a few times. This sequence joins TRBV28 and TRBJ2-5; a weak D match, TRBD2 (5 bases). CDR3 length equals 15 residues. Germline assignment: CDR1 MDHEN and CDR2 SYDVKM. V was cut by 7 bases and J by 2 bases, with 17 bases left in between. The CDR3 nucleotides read TGTGCCAGCACCACGGGGAAGGAAGTTCAAGAGACCCAGTACTTC. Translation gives CASTTGKEVQETQYF.

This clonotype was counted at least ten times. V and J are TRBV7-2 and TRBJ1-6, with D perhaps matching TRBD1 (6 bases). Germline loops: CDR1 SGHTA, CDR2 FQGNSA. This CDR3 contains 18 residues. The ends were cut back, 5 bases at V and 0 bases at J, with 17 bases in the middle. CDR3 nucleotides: TGTGCCAGCAGCCGTAAGGGGGTTGGGAGCTCCTATAATTCACCCCTCCACTTT. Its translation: CASSRKGVGSSYNSPLHF.

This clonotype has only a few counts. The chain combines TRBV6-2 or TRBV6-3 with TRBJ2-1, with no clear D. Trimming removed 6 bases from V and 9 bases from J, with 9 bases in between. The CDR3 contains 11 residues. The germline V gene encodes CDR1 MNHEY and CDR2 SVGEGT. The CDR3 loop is CASRIAFEQFF. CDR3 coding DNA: TGTGCCAGCAGAATAGCTTTTGAGCAGTTCTTC.

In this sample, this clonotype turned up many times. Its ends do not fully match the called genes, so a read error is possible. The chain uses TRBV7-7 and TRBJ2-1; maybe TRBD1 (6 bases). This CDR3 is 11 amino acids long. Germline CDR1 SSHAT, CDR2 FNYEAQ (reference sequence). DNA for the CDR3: TGTGCTAGCAGCTCAGGGACAGAGCAGTTCTTC. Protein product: CASSSGTEQFF.

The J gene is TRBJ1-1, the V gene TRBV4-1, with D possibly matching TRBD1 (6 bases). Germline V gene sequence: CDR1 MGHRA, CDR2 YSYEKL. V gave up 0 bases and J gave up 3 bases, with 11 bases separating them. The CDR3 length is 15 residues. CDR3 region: CASSQDRGAYTEAFF. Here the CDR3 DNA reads TGCGCCAGCAGCCAAGATCGGGGGGCGTACACTGAAGCTTTCTTT.

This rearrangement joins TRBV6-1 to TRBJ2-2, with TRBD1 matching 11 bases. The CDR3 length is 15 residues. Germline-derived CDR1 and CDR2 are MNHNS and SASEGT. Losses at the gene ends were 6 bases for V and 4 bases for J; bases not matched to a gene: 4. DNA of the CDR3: TGTGCCAGCAGCTGGACAGGGGGCGGCACCGGGGAGCTGTTTTTT. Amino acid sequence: CASSWTGGGTGELFF.

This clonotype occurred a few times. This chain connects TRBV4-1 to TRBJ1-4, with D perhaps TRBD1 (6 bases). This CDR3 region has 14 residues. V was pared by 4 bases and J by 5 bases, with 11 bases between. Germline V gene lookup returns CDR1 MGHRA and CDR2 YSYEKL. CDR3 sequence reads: CASSRAGTNEKLFF. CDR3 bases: TGCGCCAGCAGCCGCGCCGGGACAAATGAAAAACTGTTTTTT.

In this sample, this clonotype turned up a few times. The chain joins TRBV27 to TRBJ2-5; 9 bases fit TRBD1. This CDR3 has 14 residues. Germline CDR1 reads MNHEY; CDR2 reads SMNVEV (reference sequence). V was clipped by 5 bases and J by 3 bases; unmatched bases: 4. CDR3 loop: CASSTRDREETQYF. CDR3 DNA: TGTGCCAGCAGTACCCGGGACAGGGAAGAGACCCAGTACTTC.

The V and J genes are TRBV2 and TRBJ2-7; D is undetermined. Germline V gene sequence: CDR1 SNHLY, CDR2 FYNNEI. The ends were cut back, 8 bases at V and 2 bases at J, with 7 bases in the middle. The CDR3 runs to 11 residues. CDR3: CASLETYEQYV. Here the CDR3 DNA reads TGTGCCAGCCTCGAGACCTACGAGCAGTACGTC.